These 14 T cell receptor beta chains were sequenced from one sample in a study of glioma-infiltrating T cells. Amplification of TCR alpha and beta CDR3 regions from RNA used iRepertoire nested multiplex PCR. TCRdb re-called the multiplex PCR reads through MiXCR, storing one row per CDR3 protein. The sample has about 130,000 distinct CDR3 sequences, roughly 24% seen once. Sequencing was carried out using glioma tissue, nonneoplastic brain tissue, or PBMCs (not recorded which). Receptors were obtained from a human donor with low-grade glioma or glioblastoma, undergoing nonglioma brain surgery, or in good health (not recorded which).

Many counts were recorded for this clonotype. The chain couples TRBV15 to TRBJ2-1; 15 nucleotides line up with TRBD2. J gave up 8 bases and V 0 bases, and 11 bases lay outside the gene matches. The CDR3 has 19 residues. In germline, CDR1 is LNHNV, CDR2 YYDKDF (reference sequence). CDR3 in DNA: TGTGCCACCAGCAGAGACGCTTGGGGCCGGACTAGCGGGAGGGATGAGCAGTTCTTC. This translates into CATSRDAWGRTSGRDEQFF.

This clonotype was detected only once. Just one base apart from a much larger clone, this may be a read error. The rearrangement joins TRBV7-9 to TRBJ1-1; no definite D call. The CDR3 length is 18 residues. Between the trimmed V and J ends, which lost 5 bases and 1 base, there was a span of 23 bases. Germline V gene sequence: CDR1 SEHNR, CDR2 FQNEAQ (reference sequence). The DNA of the CDR3 is TGTGCCAGCAGCGCCTCCAGGAGGCAGCGGTTGGGGAACACTGAAGCTTTCTTT. Residues: CASSASRRQRLGNTEAFF. Drawing the rest from reference TRBV7-9 and TRBJ1-1, the complete variable domain is DTGVSQNPRHKITKRGQNVTFRCDPISEHNRLYWYRQTLGQGPEFLTYFQNEAQLEKSRLLSDRFSAERPKGSFSTLEIQRTEQGDSAMYLCASSASRRQRLGNTEAFFGQGTRLTVV.

CDR3 loop: CASSPRREYSDTQYF. The CDR3 bases are TGTGCCAGCTCACCTCGGCGGGAGTACTCAGATACGCAGTATTTT. The V and J genes are TRBV18 and TRBJ2-3; TRBD2 aligns across 7 bases. CDR1 is KGHSH and CDR2 is LQKENI in the germline V gene. J was trimmed by 4 bases and V by 3 bases; bases with no gene match: 7. This CDR3 comprises 15 residues.

As for this clonotype: A read error may be the cause here, since a much bigger clone is one base away. The chain is built from TRBV7-6 and TRBJ2-5; D unresolved. CDR1 is SGHVS, CDR2 FNYEAQ, per germline. V was clipped by 6 bases and J by 0 bases, with 14 bases between them. CDR3 size: 15 residues. CDR3 loop: CASSEGRTDQETQYF. The CDR3, as DNA: TGTGCCAGCAGTGAAGGTCGGACCGACCAAGAGACCCAGTACTTC.

Turning to this clonotype: A single base separates this from a much larger clone, so it may be a read error. The CDR3 spells CASSSPPEDDGQYF. CDR3 nucleotides: TGTGCCAGCAGTTCCCCCCCAGAGGACGACGGGCAGTACTTC. The chain couples TRBV6-5 to TRBJ2-7, with D unresolved. Trimming removed 4 bases from V and 9 bases from J, with 19 bases in between. CDR3 size: 14 residues. Germline V gene lookup returns CDR1 MNHEY and CDR2 SVGAGI.

This clonotype was recorded a few times. The chain recombines TRBV29-1 with TRBJ2-3, with D perhaps TRBD2 (6 bases). Germline lookup yields CDR1 SQVTM and CDR2 ANQGSEA. V was trimmed by 4 bases and J by 2 bases, leaving 10 bases between them. CDR3 length: 13 amino acids. CDR3 DNA sequence: TGCAGCGTTGTGGGGGGACCCACAGATACGCAGTATTTT. Protein sequence: CSVVGGPTDTQYF.

This clonotype was detected ten times or more. The chain links TRBV20-1 to TRBJ1-1; 7 positions agree with TRBD1. The CDR3 spans 14 residues. V was pared by 0 bases and J by 5 bases, with 6 bases of the junction left unmatched. Germline CDR1 DFQATT, CDR2 SNEGSKA (reference sequence). Here the CDR3 DNA reads TGCAGTGCTAGAGATAGACAGGGCTTTACTGAAGCTTTCTTT. Its protein product is CSARDRQGFTEAFF.

This clonotype has ten or more counts. The gene calls are TRBV6-2 or TRBV6-3 and TRBJ2-1, with D uncertain. Trimming removed 4 bases from V and 2 bases from J, with 12 bases in between. The germline V gene encodes CDR1 MNHEY and CDR2 SVGEGT. There are 15 residues in the CDR3. CDR3 sequence reads: CASSWTDQTYNEQFF. DNA of the CDR3: TGTGCCAGCAGTTGGACGGATCAGACCTACAATGAGCAGTTCTTC.

This clonotype has at least ten counts. The chain uses TRBV7-9 and TRBJ2-7; 10 bases are shared with TRBD2. Per the germline V gene, CDR1 is SEHNR and CDR2 is FQNEAQ (reference sequence). This CDR3 spans 15 amino acids. With 1 base clipped from V and 5 bases from J, the junction kept 5 bases outside the gene matches. CDR3 sequence (DNA): TGTGCCAGCAGCTTAGGTTCAACTAGCGGGAACGAGCAGTACTTC. Protein product: CASSLGSTSGNEQYF.

In its sample, this clonotype was seen many times. The chain employs TRBV6-1 and TRBJ1-6; a weak D match, TRBD1 (5 bases). Trimming removed 8 bases at V and 5 bases at J, with 10 bases between. The CDR3 is 13 residues long. The V gene's germline CDR1 is MNHNS and CDR2 SASEGT. CDR3 in amino acids: CASRTSHNSPLHF. In DNA, the CDR3 is TGTGCCAGCCGGACATCTCATAATTCACCCCTCCACTTT.

This clonotype has ten or more counts. The rearrangement links TRBV2 to TRBJ1-1; D unclear. There are 14 residues in the CDR3. V was trimmed by 4 bases and J by 5 bases, leaving 14 bases between them. CDR1 is SNHLY and CDR2 is FYNNEI in the germline V gene. The CDR3 region is CASSVGQFWTEAFF. For the CDR3, the DNA is TGTGCCAGCAGTGTTGGCCAGTTCTGGACTGAAGCTTTCTTT.

This clonotype was counted at least ten times. V is TRBV7-2 and J is TRBJ1-2, with TRBD1 as a possible D gene (5 bases). CDR3 length: 15 residues. Germline V lookup: CDR1 SGHTA, CDR2 FQGNSA. V was cut by 5 bases and J by 5 bases, with 18 bases left in between. The CDR3: CASSREAGGVYGYTF. Written as DNA, the CDR3 is TGTGCCAGCAGCCGCGAGGCGGGGGGGGTTTATGGCTACACCTTC.

A remark on this clonotype: One end of the junction does not line up with germline, which may come from a read error. The rearrangement uses TRBV27 and TRBJ2-3; 10 bases agree with TRBD1. Germline lookup yields CDR1 MNHEY and CDR2 SMNVEV (reference sequence). This CDR3 comprises 18 residues. CDR3: CASSSIPPGQGRADTRYF. Here the CDR3 DNA reads TGTGCCAGCAGCTCCATACCCCCGGGACAGGGGAGGGCAGATACGCGGTATTTT.

This clonotype came up many times. This chain links TRBV12-5 with TRBJ1-1, with unresolved D. This CDR3 has 13 amino acids. Per the germline V gene, CDR1 is LGHNT and CDR2 is FRNRAP. V lost 2 bases and J lost 2, with 6 bases in between. CDR3 DNA: TGTGCTAGTGGTTTGTCATTTAACACTGAAGCTTTCTTT. Its translation: CASGLSFNTEAFF.